This T cell receptor beta chain was identified in a study of immune heterogeneity within non-small cell lung tumors. Template input was genomic DNA from bulk tumor (600 ng per sample). Multiple biopsies spaced far apart were taken from each primary tumor during surgery. Curative surgical treatment was performed in patients who had newly diagnosed, untreated non-small cell lung cancer. Trimming took off 7 bases at V and 0 bases at J, with 16 bases between the two ends. The CDR3 runs 17 residues. The germline V gene encodes CDR1 LNHDA and CDR2 SQIVND (reference sequence). A multiplex PCR containing 32 V primers and 13 J primers was used to amplify TCR beta CDR3. TCRdb re-called the multiplex PCR reads through MiXCR, storing one row per CDR3 protein. The data contain about 15,000 distinct CDR3 sequences, 30% to 35% of them singletons. This clonotype was counted a few times.

The sequence was collected from a woman aged 45-60 years with non-small cell lung cancer. The chain has TRBV19 and TRBJ2-6; tentatively, D is TRBD2 (5 bases). Input material: lung tumor tissue. The CDR3 region has the DNA TGTGCCAGTAATCGGAGGACGGATAGCTCTGGGGCCAACGTCCTGACTTTC. Protein sequence: CASNRRTDSSGANVLTF.